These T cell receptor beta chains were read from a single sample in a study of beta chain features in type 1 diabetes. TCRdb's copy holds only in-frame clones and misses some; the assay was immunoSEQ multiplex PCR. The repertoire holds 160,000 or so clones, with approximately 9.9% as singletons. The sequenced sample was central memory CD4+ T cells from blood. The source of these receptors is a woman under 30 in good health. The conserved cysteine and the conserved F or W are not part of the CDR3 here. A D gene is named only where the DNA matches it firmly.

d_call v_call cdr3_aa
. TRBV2 ASSPLRGIGEKLF
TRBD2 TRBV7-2 ASSLVRAGGPGEQF
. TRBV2 ASMSIPGTSTDTQY
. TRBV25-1 ASSEYAGYVDGYT
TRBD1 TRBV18 ASSPGTGGSDTQY
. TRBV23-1 ASSQSNGVSGNEQY
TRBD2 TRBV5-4 ASSPTSGTIKTQY
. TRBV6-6 ASSSGGGYT
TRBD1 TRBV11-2 ASSRDRESEQY
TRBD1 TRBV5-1 ASSSGQGEETQY
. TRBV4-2 ASSQVTTANTDTQY
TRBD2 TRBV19 ASSSGAGPETQY
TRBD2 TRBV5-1 ASSSGSGGGTSTDTQY
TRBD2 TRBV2 ASSEARGAGYEQY
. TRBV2 ASRRRDGNTEAF
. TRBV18 ASSRQDTYGYT
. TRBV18 ASSLNSRDEQF
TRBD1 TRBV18 ASSPPGTGGFYEQY
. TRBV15 ATSRDGSSSGGKLF
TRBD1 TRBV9 ASSAGQGLEKLF
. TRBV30 AWETRGRGRGYT
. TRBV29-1 SVEGGSNYGYT
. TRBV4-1 ASSQVRGETQY
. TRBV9 ASSRTLGGEQF
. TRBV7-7 ASSLAVRGETQY
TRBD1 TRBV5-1 ASSLTISTGGGDEAF
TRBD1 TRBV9 ASSDELAGGGYT
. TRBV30 AWSDYSGTGGAEAF
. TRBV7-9 ASSSGPRGYT
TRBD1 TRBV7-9 ASSSRDSYTGELF
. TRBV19 ASSIGELGEQF
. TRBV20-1 SRARNTEAF
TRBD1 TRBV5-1 ASSSTGGGETQY
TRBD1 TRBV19 ASSTLGTGSYEQY
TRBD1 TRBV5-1 ASSLRPPGQGESPLH
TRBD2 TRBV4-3 ASSQWTSGTDTQY
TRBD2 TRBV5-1 ASSLASGALNEQF
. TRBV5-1 ASSLGGSRNQPQH
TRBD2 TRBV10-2 ASSGGTSGDEQF
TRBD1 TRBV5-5 ASSLLPGGMNTEAF
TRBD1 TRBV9 ASSPWDREAGELF
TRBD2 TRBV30 AWSRGSGGRSYNEQF
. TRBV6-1 ASTKDLTYEQY
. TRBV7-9 ASSLMGPSNEQF
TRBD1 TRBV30 AWSSSQATGGASGLDSPLH
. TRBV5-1 ASSFRQGGEQY
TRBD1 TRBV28 ASSLQGAYEQY
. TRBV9 ASSPEGAYLAKNIQY
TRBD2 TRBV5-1 ASSLRNGLAGKQETQY
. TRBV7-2 ASSLDFQETQY
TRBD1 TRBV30 AWSVSGTGVYGYT
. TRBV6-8 ASSYSNRDTYRANYGYT
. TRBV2 ASSVGGRGGYT
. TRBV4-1 ASSQKRERSYEQY
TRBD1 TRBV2 ASSGQGNQPQH